One T cell receptor (beta chain) is described in this entry. Per the study methods: The assay estimated nucleated cells by amplifying reference gene primers. Measured with immunoSEQ multiplex PCR; TCRdb has only the in-frame clones, and not every one. Clone size and V and J calls were adopted from that table, with D and trimming inferred from the DNA. The table shows 200,000 or so clones, with around 80% occurring only once. This record belongs to a study of blood T cell repertoires in COVID-19. Turning to the study itself: There were acute and convalescent COVID-19 samples, and they came from the United States, Italy and Spain. PBMCs, B-cell-depleted T cells, or T cells were the source of the cDNA or gDNA that made up the material.

The junction had 4 bases not matched to a gene; V was cut back by 3 bases and J by 1 base. Germline values: CDR1 MDHEN, CDR2 SYDVKM. The CDR3 contains 15 residues. The sequencing input was peripheral blood. The gene calls are TRBV28 and TRBJ2-3; TRBD1 matches at 7 bases. This clonotype was sampled from a human donor with acute or convalescent COVID-19. The donor label of this sample is uncertain. The CDR3 sequence: CASSFIGGGTDTQYF. Written as DNA, the CDR3 is TGTGCCAGCAGTTTCATAGGGGGCGGCACAGATACGCAGTATTTT.